A single sample is the source of the 22 T cell receptor beta chains below, sequenced in a study of CD8 T cells in Susac syndrome. With random hexamers, reverse transcription was performed on about 0.5 to 1 ug of RNA. TCRdb re-called the immunoSEQ multiplex PCR reads with MiXCR, one entry per CDR3 protein. The repertoire has 150,000 or so distinct CDR3 sequences, approximately 94% of them found once; the top ten carry about 0.086%. The material sequenced was CD4+ T cells from PBMCs. These receptors all come from a human donor with multiple sclerosis.

The chain uses TRBV20-1 and TRBJ2-1; D perhaps matches TRBD1 (5 bases). The V gene's germline CDR1 is DFQATT and CDR2 SNEGSKA (reference sequence). V lost 4 bases to trimming and J lost 7 bases, with 8 bases between them. The CDR3 spans 11 residues. The CDR3 DNA reads TGCAGTGCTAAGCAGGGTAATGAGCAGTTCTTC. Its protein product is CSAKQGNEQFF.

The rearrangement links TRBV18 to TRBJ2-7, with D tentatively TRBD2 (5 bases). In germline, CDR1 is KGHSH, CDR2 LQKENI. The germline V and J ends were trimmed by 6 bases and 2 bases, with 14 bases remaining between them. CDR3 size: 14 residues. CDR3 sequence reads: CASSLAVGTYEQYF. In nucleotides, the CDR3 is TGTGCCAGCTCCCTAGCCGTGGGAACCTACGAGCAGTACTTC. Full variable domain (outside the CDR3, taken from reference TRBV18 and TRBJ2-7): NAGVMQNPRHLVRRRGQEARLRCSPMKGHSHVYWYRQLPEEGLKFMVYLQKENIIDESGMPKERFSAEFPKEGPSILRIQQVVRGDSAAYFCASSLAVGTYEQYFGPGTRLTVT.

This chain joins TRBV29-1 and TRBJ2-5; D uncertain. Trimming took off 4 bases at V and 5 bases at J, with 5 bases between the two ends. This CDR3 contains 10 residues. CDR1 SQVTM and CDR2 ANQGSEA come from the germline V gene. The CDR3 nucleotides are TGCAGCGTTGTAGGGGAGACCCAGTACTTC. Protein sequence: CSVVGETQYF.

The chain couples TRBV7-9 to TRBJ1-3, with D possibly being TRBD1 (5 bases). CDR1 is SEHNR and CDR2 is FQNEAQ in the germline V gene (reference sequence). The CDR3 runs to 14 residues. V was shortened by 11 bases and J by 1 base, with 15 bases between the two germline ends. CDR3 nucleotides: TGTGCCGGGACCGCCTCAGGGTCTGGAAACACCATATATTTT. Translation gives CAGTASGSGNTIYF.

J is TRBJ1-2 and V is TRBV30; TRBD1 aligns across 7 bases. CDR3 length: 13 residues. Germline lookup yields CDR1 GTSNPN and CDR2 SVGIG (reference sequence). V lost 0 bases, J lost 13 bases, and 11 bases stayed unmatched. In DNA form, the CDR3 reads TGTGCCTGGAGTGTAGTCGAAGGGACAGAGGGCACCTTC. Its translation: CAWSVVEGTEGTF.

The rearrangement joins TRBV7-9 to TRBJ2-2; no clear D. Trimming pared 2 bases from V and 0 bases from J, leaving 1 base between. The CDR3 has 13 amino acids. Germline V CDR1 and CDR2: SEHNR, FQNEAQ (reference sequence). CDR3 DNA sequence: TGTGCCAGCAGCTTACCGAACACCGGGGAGCTGTTTTTT. Amino acids: CASSLPNTGELFF. Combining the CDR3 with reference TRBV7-9 and TRBJ2-2 gives the whole variable domain DTGVSQNPRHKITKRGQNVTFRCDPISEHNRLYWYRQTLGQGPEFLTYFQNEAQLEKSRLLSDRFSAERPKGSFSTLEIQRTEQGDSAMYLCASSLPNTGELFFGEGSRLTVL.

The genes are TRBV20-1 and TRBJ2-3; D is possibly TRBD1 (6 bases). Trimming removed 0 bases at V and 7 bases at J, with 11 bases between. Germline V gene data show CDR1 as DFQATT and CDR2 as SNEGSKA (reference sequence). The CDR3 has 13 residues. The CDR3 sequence: CSARDPGQNTQYF. CDR3 DNA sequence: TGCAGTGCTAGAGATCCGGGACAAAATACGCAGTATTTT.

This sequence joins TRBV27 and TRBJ2-1; TRBD2 aligns across 7 bases. Per the germline V gene, CDR1 is MNHEY and CDR2 is SMNVEV (reference sequence). This CDR3 is built from 15 residues. Trimming at V came to 2 bases and at J to 6 bases, leaving 7 bases not matched to a gene. Written as DNA, the CDR3 is TGTGCCAGCAGTTTAATCCTGGGGACTATCAATGAGCAGTTCTTC. Protein sequence: CASSLILGTINEQFF.

DNA for the CDR3: TGCAGCGTTACTAGCTTCATTTCTTCGGGTTTTGAGACCCAGTACTTC. Encoded protein: CSVTSFISSGFETQYF. The J gene is TRBJ2-5, the V gene TRBV29-1; possible D gene TRBD2, 6 bases. Trimming left V 5 bases short and J 5 bases short, with 24 bases between. The CDR3 totals 16 residues. Germline CDR1 reads SQVTM; CDR2 reads ANQGSEA.

The J gene is TRBJ1-2, the V gene TRBV10-3; D gene ambiguous. The CDR3 loop spans 14 amino acids. Trimming removed 10 bases at V and 11 bases at J, with 26 bases between. The germline V gene encodes CDR1 ENHRY and CDR2 SYGVKD. The CDR3 sequence: CATLPVQTSSVYTF. The CDR3 DNA reads as TGTGCCACGCTACCCGTTCAAACATCTAGCGTTTACACCTTC.

The chain employs TRBV13 and TRBJ2-7; D may be TRBD1 (6 bases). Germline-derived CDR1 and CDR2 are PRHDT and FYEKMQ (reference sequence). Trimming stripped 3 bases from V and 0 bases from J, with 12 bases between. This CDR3 region has 15 residues. The CDR3 spells CASSLAQGHSYEQYF. CDR3 coding DNA: TGTGCCAGCAGCTTGGCACAGGGCCACTCCTACGAGCAGTACTTC.

The chain combines TRBV15 with TRBJ2-3; weak D call: TRBD2 (6 bases). V was cut by 10 bases and J by 6 bases, with 17 bases left in between. The CDR3 has 13 residues. Germline values: CDR1 LNHNV, CDR2 YYDKDF (reference sequence). The CDR3 reads CAITRDWSDTQYF. The CDR3 nucleotides read TGTGCCATTACCCGGGACTGGTCGGATACGCAGTATTTT.

As regards this clonotype: At one end the junction does not follow the germline gene, possibly because of a read error. The rearrangement links TRBV6-1 to TRBJ2-2; 8 bases match TRBD2. The CDR3 runs 15 residues. Germline V gene lookup returns CDR1 MNHNS and CDR2 SASEGT. The CDR3 loop is CASSQAGAGTGELFF. The DNA of the CDR3 is TGTGCCAGCAGTCAAGCGGGAGCCGGGACCGGGGAGCTGTTTTTT.

The V gene is TRBV30, the J gene TRBJ2-7; possible D gene TRBD1, 5 bases. The germline CDR1 and CDR2 sequences are GTSNPN and SVGIG (reference sequence). The CDR3 runs 12 residues. V was shortened by 5 bases and J by 6 bases, with 14 bases between the two germline ends. The CDR3 here is CAWCRGTGEQYF. CDR3 bases: TGTGCCTGGTGTAGGGGCACGGGCGAGCAGTACTTC.

The chain has TRBV20-1 and TRBJ1-1; no definite D call. Germline CDR1 DFQATT, CDR2 SNEGSKA (reference sequence). The CDR3 covers 14 residues. The ends were cut back, 4 bases at V and 4 bases at J, with 16 bases in the middle. The CDR3 DNA sequence: TGCAGTGCTAAGAACGCAGGTGGTACCACTGAAGCTTTCTTT. Protein sequence: CSAKNAGGTTEAFF.

The gene calls are TRBV29-1 and TRBJ2-7; 7 nucleotides match TRBD1. In germline, CDR1 is SQVTM, CDR2 ANQGSEA. After removal of 7 bases from V and 4 bases from J, the junction contained 7 bases not matched to a gene. This CDR3 has 12 amino acids. The CDR3 protein is CSASGTAYEQYF. The CDR3 DNA sequence: TGCAGCGCCTCCGGGACAGCGTACGAGCAGTACTTC.

The rearrangement links TRBV6-1 to TRBJ1-1; D is ambiguous. In germline, CDR1 is MNHNS, CDR2 SASEGT. This CDR3 is built from 12 residues. Deletions cut 8 bases from V and 4 bases from J, with 11 bases between. The CDR3 bases are TGTGCCAGCGGGGATAGTATCACTGAAGCTTTCTTT. Translating it yields CASGDSITEAFF.

The rearrangement uses TRBV20-1 and TRBJ1-5, with 10 bases matching TRBD1. CDR1 and CDR2 from the germline V gene are DFQATT and SNEGSKA (reference sequence). Trimming took 7 bases from V and 3 from J; bases not matched to a gene: 15. The CDR3 spans 17 residues. The CDR3 DNA reads TGCAGTGACCTAGATCGGGGGACAGGGGTGCTCAATCAGCCCCAGCATTTT. It specifies CSDLDRGTGVLNQPQHF.

The chain uses TRBV7-2 and TRBJ2-1, with 8 bases matching TRBD2. The V gene's germline CDR1 is SGHTA and CDR2 FQGNSA. The trim removed 5 bases at V and 0 bases at J, leaving 12 bases unmatched. This CDR3 is built from 18 residues. The CDR3 here is CASSTRGLAGSSYNEQFF. The CDR3 DNA reads TGTGCCAGCAGCACACGGGGGCTAGCGGGCAGCTCCTACAATGAGCAGTTCTTC. The whole variable domain, filled in from reference TRBV7-2 and TRBJ2-1, reads GAGVSQSPSNKVTEKGKDVELRCDPISGHTALYWYRQSLGQGLEFLIYFQGNSAPDKSGLPSDRFSAERTGGSVSTLTIQRTQQEDSAVYLCASSTRGLAGSSYNEQFFGPGTRLTVL.

CDR3: CASSERGRGKRYEQYF. CDR3 nucleotides: TGTGCCAGCAGTGAACGAGGCCGGGGGAAACGGTACGAGCAGTACTTC. The rearrangement uses TRBV25-1 and TRBJ2-7, with a tentative D call TRBD2 (6 bases). Germline loops: CDR1 MGHDK, CDR2 SYGVNS. The CDR3 runs to 16 residues. V gave up 2 bases and J gave up 4 bases, with 18 bases separating them.

The count of this clonotype is one. The chain uses TRBV29-1 and TRBJ2-1; D might be TRBD2 (6 bases). Trimming removed 8 bases from V and 5 bases from J, with 19 bases in between. This CDR3 region has 14 residues. The V gene's germline CDR1 is SQVTM and CDR2 ANQGSEA. CDR3 sequence: CSMTPGLADNEQFF. The CDR3 DNA sequence: TGCAGCATGACCCCGGGACTCGCGGACAATGAGCAGTTCTTC.

V is TRBV21-1 and J is TRBJ2-5; the DNA was not compared with TRBD2, the D call given in the table. TRBV21-1 is marked as a pseudogene. CDR3 length: 16 amino acids. The CDR3 sequence is CASSKEKAGVQETQYF. The CDR3 DNA reads TGTGCCAGCAGCAAAGAAAAAGCGGGAGTCCAAGAGACCCAGTACTTC.